A single sample is the source of the 9 T cell receptor beta chains below, sequenced in a study of response to subunit inactivated influenza vaccine. MiXCR was run by TCRdb on the RT-PCR reads, yielding one entry per CDR3 protein. The sample lists about 570,000 distinct CDR3 sequences; roughly 12% were seen once. The starting material was PBMCs from blood, obtained on the day of vaccination. These receptors originate from a middle-aged man who received an inactivated influenza vaccine.

This clonotype was picked up a small number of times. The rearrangement uses TRBV12-3 or TRBV12-4 and TRBJ2-5; a possible D gene is TRBD2 (5 bases). The CDR3 is 15 residues long. Trimming stripped 4 bases from V and 5 bases from J, with 17 bases between. CDR3 nucleotides: TGTGCCAGCAGTTCCCTCCCGGCGGGCGGGGAGACCCAGTACTTC. It translates to CASSSLPAGGETQYF.

In its sample, this clonotype was seen a few times. This sequence joins TRBV12-3 or TRBV12-4 and TRBJ2-5; TRBD2 matches 11 bases. This CDR3 contains 13 residues. Unmatched junction bases numbered 0, after V lost 5 bases and J lost 4 bases. CDR3 DNA: TGTGCCAGCAGTACTAGCGGGAGAGAGACCCAGTACTTC. Amino acid sequence: CASSTSGRETQYF.

CDR3 protein: CASSFQGGAGTGELFF. The DNA for the CDR3 is TGTGCCAGCAGCTTTCAAGGGGGCGCGGGCACCGGGGAGCTGTTTTTT. The gene calls are TRBV11-2 and TRBJ2-2, with 7 positions matching TRBD1. The V gene end was trimmed by 3 bases and the J gene end by 4 bases; junction bases not matched to a gene: 8. Germline values: CDR1 SGHAT, CDR2 FQNNGV. The CDR3 extends over 16 amino acids.

The V and J genes are TRBV6-1 and TRBJ2-1, with 7 positions matching TRBD2. This CDR3 has 14 residues. Germline V lookup: CDR1 MNHNS, CDR2 SASEGT. Trimming at V came to 8 bases and at J to 2 bases, leaving 6 bases not matched to a gene. Written as DNA, the CDR3 is TGTGCCAGCCGAAGCGGGGCCGCCTACAATGAGCAGTTCTTC. The encoded protein is CASRSGAAYNEQFF.

The J gene is TRBJ1-5, the V gene TRBV20-1; TRBD1 matches at 9 bases. Germline V gene sequence: CDR1 DFQATT, CDR2 SNEGSKA (reference sequence). The CDR3 covers 17 residues. V shed 0 bases, J shed 0 bases, and the junction held 6 bases outside the gene matches. CDR3 region: CSAREGGQGTSNQPQHF. The CDR3 DNA is TGCAGTGCTAGAGAAGGGGGACAGGGAACTAGCAATCAGCCCCAGCATTTT.

This chain links TRBV27 with TRBJ2-3; 14 bases are shared with TRBD2. V lost 9 bases and J lost 9; bases outside the gene matches: 14. The V gene's germline CDR1 is MNHEY and CDR2 SMNVEV (reference sequence). The length of the CDR3 is 16 residues. The chain's CDR3 is CASVSIAGTSGSTQYF. CDR3 DNA: TGTGCCAGTGTATCCATCGCCGGGACTAGCGGGAGCACGCAGTATTTT.

This chain connects TRBV15 to TRBJ2-6; D unclear. Per germline, CDR1 LNHNV and CDR2 YYDKDF (reference sequence). V lost 2 bases to trimming and J lost 8 bases, with 4 bases between them. The CDR3 is 12 amino acids. CDR3 region: CATSRNSNVLTF. The CDR3 region has the DNA TGTGCCACCAGCAGAAATTCCAACGTCCTGACTTTC.

The sample holds a few counts of this clonotype. V usage is TRBV5-1 and J usage is TRBJ2-3; 9 bases match TRBD1. The trim removed 6 bases at V and 7 bases at J, leaving 9 bases unmatched. The CDR3 consists of 14 residues. Germline lookup yields CDR1 SGHRS and CDR2 YFSETQ. The CDR3 DNA reads TGCGCCAGCAACCTCAGGACAGGGGAAAATACGCAGTATTTT. It codes for CASNLRTGENTQYF.

The genes are TRBV2 and TRBJ2-7; D might be TRBD1 (5 bases). The CDR3 sequence is 12 residues long. The V gene's germline CDR1 is SNHLY and CDR2 FYNNEI. The V gene lost 6 bases and the J gene lost 5 bases, with 11 bases spanning the gap. The DNA for the CDR3 is TGTGCCAGCAGGGGGCTACTGGACGAGCAGTACTTC. This translates into CASRGLLDEQYF.